These 20 T cell receptor beta chains were sequenced from one sample in a study of blood T cell repertoires in COVID-19. TCRdb's table, derived via immunoSEQ multiplex PCR, lists solely in-frame clones and lacks some. The profile shows just under 350,000 clones, 88% of them singletons. Sequences were obtained from peripheral blood. These receptors originate from a woman aged 70 to 79 with COVID-19, enrolled during active disease.

The chain uses TRBV19 and TRBJ2-5; D is perhaps TRBD1 (6 bases). V lost 3 bases to trimming and J lost 2 bases, with 19 bases between them. Germline CDR1 LNHDA, CDR2 SQIVND (reference sequence). This CDR3 has 17 amino acids. The CDR3 nucleotides are TGTGCCAGTAGTATCCGACATTTGACAGGCAATCAAGAGACCCAGTACTTC. It translates to CASSIRHLTGNQETQYF.

The J gene is TRBJ2-7, the V gene TRBV18; D is possibly TRBD2 (5 bases). Per germline, CDR1 KGHSH and CDR2 LQKENI. The V and J ends lost 5 bases and 0 bases respectively, with 11 bases between them. This CDR3 has 14 residues. The CDR3 DNA follows: TGTGCCAGCTCATCGGGAACCCACTCCTACGAGCAGTACTTC. Amino acid sequence: CASSSGTHSYEQYF.

This clone appeared a single time. The gene calls are TRBV7-9 and TRBJ2-5; TRBD2 agrees at 8 bases. V shed 5 bases, J shed 0 bases, and the junction held 11 bases outside the gene matches. This CDR3 comprises 17 residues. The germline V gene encodes CDR1 SEHNR and CDR2 FQNEAQ (reference sequence). CDR3 nucleotide sequence: TGTGCCAGCAGCCTGGCCGCGGGGGGCCCTAACCAAGAGACCCAGTACTTC. It translates to CASSLAAGGPNQETQYF.

This chain uses TRBV6-5 with TRBJ1-2; 7 nucleotides align to TRBD1. Germline CDR1 MNHEY, CDR2 SVGAGI. Trimming at V came to 2 bases and at J to 4 bases, leaving 4 bases not matched to a gene. The CDR3 extends over 14 amino acids. The CDR3 nucleotides read TGTGCCAGCAGTTACCGACAGGGATTCTATGGCTACACCTTC. Protein sequence: CASSYRQGFYGYTF.

This rearrangement joins TRBV7-2 to TRBJ2-4, with 10 bases that match TRBD1. The CDR3 is 15 residues long. J lost 8 bases, V lost 5 bases, and 9 bases had no gene match. Germline loops: CDR1 SGHTA, CDR2 FQGNSA. The CDR3 region is CASSAQTGGEDIQYF. The CDR3 nucleotides are TGTGCCAGCAGCGCCCAGACAGGGGGCGAGGACATTCAGTACTTC.

The genes are TRBV11-2 and TRBJ1-5; tentative D call: TRBD1 (6 bases). This CDR3 is built from 15 residues. Trimming pared 2 bases from V and 4 bases from J, leaving 12 bases between. From germline, CDR1 is SGHAT and CDR2 FQNNGV. This CDR3 is CASSLTGTTNQPQHF. DNA of the CDR3: TGTGCCAGCAGCTTAACCGGGACAACAAATCAGCCCCAGCATTTT.

This clone was counted once. V gene TRBV19 combines with J gene TRBJ2-2; D gene ambiguous. This CDR3 contains 13 residues. Germline V gene sequence: CDR1 LNHDA, CDR2 SQIVND (reference sequence). V lost 5 bases and J 6 bases, leaving 10 bases between the germline ends. CDR3 coding DNA: TGTGCCAGTAGTCAGCCGGGTGCCGGGGAGCTGTTTTTT. Translated, it gives CASSQPGAGELFF.

This clone was detected once. The chain uses TRBV12-3 or TRBV12-4 and TRBJ1-4, with TRBD1 identical over 8 bases. Losses at the gene ends were 7 bases for V and 7 bases for J; bases not matched to a gene: 2. The CDR3 extends over 12 amino acids. CDR3 loop: CASTGGGEKLFF. CDR3 DNA sequence: TGTGCCAGCACAGGGGGCGGTGAAAAACTGTTTTTT.

The chain employs TRBV6-5 and TRBJ2-5; D possibly corresponds to TRBD1 (5 bases). Germline CDR1 MNHEY, CDR2 SVGAGI. The CDR3 contains 13 residues. V was shortened by 6 bases and J by 2 bases, with 10 bases between the two germline ends. The CDR3 DNA reads TGTGCCAGCAGCCAAGACAGTCAAGAGACCCAGTACTTC. Translating it yields CASSQDSQETQYF.

This rearrangement joins TRBV6-2 or TRBV6-3 to TRBJ1-5; tentatively, D is TRBD1 (6 bases). Germline V lookup: CDR1 MNHEY, CDR2 SVGEGT. The CDR3 sequence is 12 residues long. V was clipped by 5 bases and J by 8 bases, with 10 bases between them. CDR3 nucleotides: TGTGCCAGCAGTGGCAGGGGAGAGCCCCAGCATTTT. Its protein is CASSGRGEPQHF.

The V gene is TRBV24-1, the J gene TRBJ1-2; TRBD1 matches at 8 bases. The CDR3 spans 15 residues. Germline assignment: CDR1 KGHDR and CDR2 SFDVKD. With V trimmed by 5 bases and J by 7 bases, 11 bases remained unmatched. The CDR3 region has the DNA TGTGCCACCAGTGGTTTCATAGGACAGGGAATTGGCTACACCTTC. It translates to CATSGFIGQGIGYTF.

The V gene is TRBV10-1, the J gene TRBJ1-1, with a weak D call TRBD1 (5 bases). CDR3 length: 13 amino acids. Germline lookup yields CDR1 WNHNN and CDR2 SYGVQD (reference sequence). Trimming pared 2 bases from V and 4 bases from J, leaving 8 bases between. The CDR3 nucleotides are TGCGCCAGCAGTGAGACGGGGGGCACTGAAGCTTTCTTT. It specifies CASSETGGTEAFF.

The CDR3 region has the DNA TGTGCCAGCTGGACAGGGTTCGGCTACACCTTC. Protein sequence: CASWTGFGYTF. The rearrangement joins TRBV2 to TRBJ1-2; 8 positions agree with TRBD1. The CDR3 loop spans 11 amino acids. CDR1 SNHLY and CDR2 FYNNEI come from the germline V gene. The junction had 4 bases not matched to a gene; V was cut back by 8 bases and J by 8 bases. The full variable domain, rest sourced from reference TRBV2 and TRBJ1-2, is EPEVTQTPSHQVTQMGQEVILRCVPISNHLYFYWYRQILGQKVEFLVSFYNNEISEKSEIFDDQFSVERPDGSNFTLKIRSTKLEDSAMYFCASWTGFGYTFGSGTRLTVV.

This chain links TRBV11-2 with TRBJ1-2; D unclear. Looked up from germline, CDR1 is SGHAT and CDR2 is FQNNGV. This CDR3 comprises 14 residues. V lost 4 bases to trimming and J lost 2 bases, with 11 bases between them. The CDR3: CASSSLRSNYGYTF. The CDR3, as DNA: TGTGCCAGCAGCTCCTTGAGGTCCAACTATGGCTACACCTTC.

The V gene is TRBV20-1, the J gene TRBJ1-1; D is possibly TRBD1 (5 bases). The CDR3 extends over 12 amino acids. V gave up 3 bases and J gave up 4 bases, with 9 bases separating them. CDR1 DFQATT and CDR2 SNEGSKA come from the germline V gene (reference sequence). The CDR3 DNA follows: TGCAGTGCTAGTCGACAGAGCACTGAAGCTTTCTTT. This sequence encodes CSASRQSTEAFF.

This clone has more than one count but fewer than ten. The chain links TRBV30 to TRBJ1-4; D not resolved. Germline CDR1 and CDR2: GTSNPN and SVGIG (reference sequence). The CDR3 length is 15 residues. Trimming stripped 2 bases from V and 2 bases from J, with 12 bases between. CDR3 sequence reads: CAWSLRDRTNEKLFF. DNA of the CDR3: TGTGCCTGGAGTTTACGGGATCGCACTAATGAAAAACTGTTTTTT. Looking up the rest from reference TRBV30 and TRBJ1-4 gives the full variable domain: SQTIHQWPATLVQPVGSPLSLECTVEGTSNPNLYWYRQAAGRGLQLLFYSVGIGQISSEVPQNLSASRPQDRQFILSSKKLLLSDSGFYLCAWSLRDRTNEKLFFGSGTQLSVL.

The chain recombines TRBV5-1 with TRBJ2-3; D unclear. V shed 0 bases and J shed 0 bases, with 8 bases lying between them. Looked up from germline, CDR1 is SGHRS and CDR2 is YFSETQ. The CDR3 spans 15 residues. The CDR3 loop is CASSLDTLSTDTQYF. The CDR3 coding sequence is TGCGCCAGCAGCTTGGACACCCTTAGCACAGATACGCAGTATTTT. Full variable domain (outside the CDR3, taken from reference TRBV5-1 and TRBJ2-3): KAGVTQTPRYLIKTRGQQVTLSCSPISGHRSVSWYQQTPGQGLQFLFEYFSETQRNKGNFPGRFSGRQFSNSRSEMNVSTLELGDSALYLCASSLDTLSTDTQYFGPGTRLTVL.

The genes are TRBV10-3 and TRBJ1-2; D gene unclear. Per the germline V gene, CDR1 is ENHRY and CDR2 is SYGVKD. The CDR3 covers 15 residues. V dropped 3 bases and J dropped 4 bases, with 15 bases sitting between them. CDR3 sequence reads: CAISDGSEGAYGYTF. CDR3 in DNA: TGTGCCATCAGTGATGGATCGGAGGGAGCCTATGGCTACACCTTC.

CDR3 amino acids: CASSTHIAGITDTQYF. In nucleotides, the CDR3 is TGTGCCAGTAGTACCCATATAGCGGGGATTACAGATACGCAGTATTTT. The chain is built from TRBV19 and TRBJ2-3; TRBD2 agrees at 8 bases. Germline V gives CDR1 LNHDA, CDR2 SQIVND (reference sequence). This CDR3 spans 16 amino acids. Trimming at V came to 4 bases and at J to 3 bases, leaving 9 bases not matched to a gene.

This sequence joins TRBV28 and TRBJ1-1; TRBD1 aligns across 9 bases. Germline trimming cut 9 bases from V and 3 bases from J; bases unmatched to any gene: 5. The germline gives CDR1 MDHEN, CDR2 SYDVKM. The CDR3 is 13 amino acids. CDR3 nucleotides: TGTGCCAGTGGGACAGGGCCAGACACTGAAGCTTTCTTT. Translation gives CASGTGPDTEAFF.